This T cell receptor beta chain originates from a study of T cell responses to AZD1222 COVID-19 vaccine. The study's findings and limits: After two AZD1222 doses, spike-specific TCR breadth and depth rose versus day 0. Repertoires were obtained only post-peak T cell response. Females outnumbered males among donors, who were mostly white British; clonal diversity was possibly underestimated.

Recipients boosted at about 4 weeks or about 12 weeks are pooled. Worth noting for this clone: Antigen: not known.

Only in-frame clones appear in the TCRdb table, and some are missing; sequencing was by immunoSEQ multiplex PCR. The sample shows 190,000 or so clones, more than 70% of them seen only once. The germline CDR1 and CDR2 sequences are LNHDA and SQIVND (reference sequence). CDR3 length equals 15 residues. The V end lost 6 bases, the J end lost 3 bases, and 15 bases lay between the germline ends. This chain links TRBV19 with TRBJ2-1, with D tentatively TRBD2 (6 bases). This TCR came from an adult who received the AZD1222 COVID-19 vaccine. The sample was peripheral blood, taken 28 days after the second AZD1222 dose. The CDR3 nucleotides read TGTGCCAGTAGCGAGACCGGGAGTAACTACAATGAGCAGTTCTTC. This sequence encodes CASSETGSNYNEQFF. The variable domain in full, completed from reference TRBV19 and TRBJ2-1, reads DGGITQSPKYLFRKEGQNVTLSCEQNLNHDAMYWYRQDPGQGLRLIYYSQIVNDFQKGDIAEGYSVSREKKESFPLTVTSAQKNPTAFYLCASSETGSNYNEQFFGPGTRLTVL.